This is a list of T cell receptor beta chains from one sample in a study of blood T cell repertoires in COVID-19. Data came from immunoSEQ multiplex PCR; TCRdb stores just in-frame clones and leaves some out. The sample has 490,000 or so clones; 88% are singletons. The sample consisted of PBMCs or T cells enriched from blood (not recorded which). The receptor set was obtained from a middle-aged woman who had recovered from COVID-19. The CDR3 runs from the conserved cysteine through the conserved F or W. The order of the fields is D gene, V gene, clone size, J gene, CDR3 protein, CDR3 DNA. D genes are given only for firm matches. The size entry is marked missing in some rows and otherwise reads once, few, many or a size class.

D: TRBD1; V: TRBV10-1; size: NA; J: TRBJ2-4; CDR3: CASSEGQGGKNIQYF; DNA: TGCGCCAGCAGTGAAGGACAGGGGGGGAAAAACATTCAGTACTTC
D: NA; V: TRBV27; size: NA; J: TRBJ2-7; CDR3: CASRLSLGSGASYEQYF; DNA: TGTGCCAGCAGACTTTCGTTGGGTAGCGGAGCCTCCTACGAGCAGTACTTC
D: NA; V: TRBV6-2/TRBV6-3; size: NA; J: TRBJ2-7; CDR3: CASSYSRRYEQYF; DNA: TGTGCCAGCAGTTACTCGAGGCGCTACGAGCAGTACTTC
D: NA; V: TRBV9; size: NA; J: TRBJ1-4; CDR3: CARGMFQQRRSVSGLEGGYEKLFF; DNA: TGTGCCAGGGGGATGTTCCAGCAGCGTAGATCCGTATCAGGCCTGGAGGGAGGGTATGAAAAACTGTTTTTT
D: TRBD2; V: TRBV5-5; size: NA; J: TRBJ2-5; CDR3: CASSLSVAGRQETQYF; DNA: TGTGCCAGCAGCTTGTCGGTAGCGGGAAGGCAAGAGACCCAGTACTTC
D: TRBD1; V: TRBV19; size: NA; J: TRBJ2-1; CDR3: CASSIPPGGNEQFF; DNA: TGTGCCAGTAGTATACCCCCAGGGGGCAATGAGCAGTTCTTC
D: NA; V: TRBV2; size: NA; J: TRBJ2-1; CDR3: CASTRGGSSYNEQFF; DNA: TGTGCCAGCACCAGGGGTGGGAGCTCCTACAATGAGCAGTTCTTC
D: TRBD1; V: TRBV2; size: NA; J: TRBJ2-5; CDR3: CASRVTGESETQYF; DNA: TGTGCCAGCAGAGTTACAGGGGAATCGGAGACCCAGTACTTC
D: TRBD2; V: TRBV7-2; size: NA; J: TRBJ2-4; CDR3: CASSLAPRASGPTVAKNIQYF; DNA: TGTGCCAGCAGCTTAGCGCCCCGGGCTAGCGGGCCCACCGTGGCCAAAAACATTCAGTACTTC
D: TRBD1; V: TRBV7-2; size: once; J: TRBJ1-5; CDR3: CASSLKGGGSQPQHF; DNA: TGTGCCAGCAGCTTAAAAGGAGGGGGCAGTCAGCCCCAGCATTTT
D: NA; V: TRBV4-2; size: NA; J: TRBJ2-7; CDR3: CASSQAPTYEQYF; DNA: TGTGCCAGCAGCCAAGCTCCTACCTACGAGCAGTACTTC
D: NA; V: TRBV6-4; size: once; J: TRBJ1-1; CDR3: CASSLETNTEAFF; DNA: TGTGCCAGCAGTTTAGAAACGAACACTGAAGCTTTCTTT
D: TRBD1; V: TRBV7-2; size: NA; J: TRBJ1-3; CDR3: CASSHKGAISGNTIYF; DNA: TGTGCCAGCAGCCACAAGGGGGCTATCTCTGGAAACACCATATATTTT
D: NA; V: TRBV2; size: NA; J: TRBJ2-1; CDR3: CASSLSYSYNEQFF; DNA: TGTGCCAGCAGTCTGTCCTACTCCTACAATGAGCAGTTCTTC
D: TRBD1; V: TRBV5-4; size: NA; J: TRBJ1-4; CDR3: CASSRDRDRGEKLFF; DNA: TGTGCCAGCAGCCGCGACCGGGACAGGGGTGAAAAACTGTTTTTT
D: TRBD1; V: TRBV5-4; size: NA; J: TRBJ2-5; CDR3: CASTSRPWGQGVGETQYF; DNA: TGTGCCAGCACCTCACGGCCGTGGGGACAGGGGGTGGGGGAGACCCAGTACTTC
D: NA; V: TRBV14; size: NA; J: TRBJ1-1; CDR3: CASSQTESLNTEAFF; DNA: TGTGCCAGCAGCCAAACTGAGAGCCTGAACACTGAAGCTTTCTTT
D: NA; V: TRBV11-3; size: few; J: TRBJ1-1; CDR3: CASSLAAGNTEAFF; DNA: TGTGCCAGCAGCTTAGCTGCCGGGAACACTGAAGCTTTCTTT
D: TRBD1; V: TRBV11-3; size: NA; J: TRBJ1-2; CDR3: CASSPRDRGRAGYTF; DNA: TGTGCCAGCAGCCCGAGGGACAGGGGACGAGCTGGCTACACCTTC
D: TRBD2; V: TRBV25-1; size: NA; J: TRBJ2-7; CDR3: CASSGGGEQYF; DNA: TGTGCCAGCAGTGGGGGGGGCGAGCAGTACTTC
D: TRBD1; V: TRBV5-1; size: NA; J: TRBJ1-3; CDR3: CASSLADRASGNTIYF; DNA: TGCGCCAGCAGCTTGGCGGACAGGGCCTCTGGAAACACCATATATTTT
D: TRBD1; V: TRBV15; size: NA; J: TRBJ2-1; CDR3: CATSKKGQGFGQFF; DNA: TGTGCCACCAGCAAAAAGGGACAGGGTTTCGGGCAGTTCTTC
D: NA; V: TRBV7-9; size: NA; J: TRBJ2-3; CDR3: CASSWSLEPDTQYF; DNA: TGTGCCAGCAGCTGGTCCCTTGAGCCGGATACGCAGTATTTT
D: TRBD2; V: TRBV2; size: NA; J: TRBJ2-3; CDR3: CASREREGADTQYF; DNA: TGTGCCAGCAGGGAGCGGGAGGGCGCAGATACGCAGTATTTT
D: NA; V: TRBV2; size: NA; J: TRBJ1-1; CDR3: CASGRQIMNTEAFF; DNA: TGTGCCAGCGGACGACAGATCATGAACACTGAAGCTTTCTTT
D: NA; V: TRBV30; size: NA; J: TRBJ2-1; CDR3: CAWSATIYNEQFF; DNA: TGTGCCTGGAGTGCAACTATCTACAATGAGCAGTTCTTC
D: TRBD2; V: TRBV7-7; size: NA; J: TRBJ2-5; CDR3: CASSLDPGLAGRQETQYF; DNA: TGTGCTAGCAGCTTAGACCCGGGACTAGCGGGACGGCAAGAGACCCAGTACTTC
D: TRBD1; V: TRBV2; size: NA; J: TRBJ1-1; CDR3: CASGDRPDAEAFF; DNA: TGTGCCAGCGGGGACAGACCAGACGCTGAAGCTTTCTTT
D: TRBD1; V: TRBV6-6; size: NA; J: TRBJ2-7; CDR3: CASSPGQGAQGVNEQYF; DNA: TGTGCCAGCAGTCCGGGACAGGGTGCGCAAGGGGTGAACGAGCAGTACTTC
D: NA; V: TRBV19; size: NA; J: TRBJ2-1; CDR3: CASSIETGATYNEQFF; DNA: TGTGCCAGTAGTATAGAAACGGGAGCTACCTACAATGAGCAGTTCTTC
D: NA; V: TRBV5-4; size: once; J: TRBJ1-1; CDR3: CASSPRSGGMNTEAFF; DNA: TGTGCCAGCAGCCCGAGGTCTGGAGGGATGAACACTGAAGCTTTCTTT
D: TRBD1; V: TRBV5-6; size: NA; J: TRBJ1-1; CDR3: CASSLDGQGDYPEAFF; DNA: TGTGCCAGCAGCTTGGACGGACAGGGGGATTATCCTGAAGCTTTCTTT
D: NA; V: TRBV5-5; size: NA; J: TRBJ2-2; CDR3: CASSRTATRVNTGELFF; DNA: TGTGCCAGCAGCCGGACTGCGACTCGCGTGAACACCGGGGAGCTGTTTTTT
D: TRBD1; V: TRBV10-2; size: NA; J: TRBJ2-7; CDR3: CASSRTGTTYEQYF; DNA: TGCGCCAGCAGTCGGACAGGAACTACCTACGAGCAGTACTTC
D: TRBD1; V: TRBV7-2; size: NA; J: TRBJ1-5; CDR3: CASSLGQGGMAQHF; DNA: TGTGCCAGCAGCTTAGGACAGGGGGGAATGGCCCAGCATTTT
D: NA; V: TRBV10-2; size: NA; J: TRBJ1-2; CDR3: CASSDPRGYGYTF; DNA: TGCGCCAGCAGTGATCCGCGGGGCTATGGCTACACCTTC
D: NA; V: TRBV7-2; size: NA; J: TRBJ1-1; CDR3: CASSLAGVNTEAFF; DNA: TGTGCCAGCAGCTTAGCAGGGGTGAACACTGAAGCTTTCTTT
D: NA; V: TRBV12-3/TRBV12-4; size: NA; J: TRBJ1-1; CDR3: CASSLTVNTEAFF; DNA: TGTGCCAGCAGTTTGACAGTGAACACTGAAGCTTTCTTT
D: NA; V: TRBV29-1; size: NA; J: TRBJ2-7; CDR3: CSVAGLSGWREQYF; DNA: TGCAGCGTCGCCGGACTCAGTGGGTGGAGGGAGCAGTACTTC
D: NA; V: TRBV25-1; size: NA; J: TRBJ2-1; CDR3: CASSATEIRGYNEQFF; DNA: TGTGCCAGCAGTGCAACCGAGATTCGGGGATACAATGAGCAGTTCTTC